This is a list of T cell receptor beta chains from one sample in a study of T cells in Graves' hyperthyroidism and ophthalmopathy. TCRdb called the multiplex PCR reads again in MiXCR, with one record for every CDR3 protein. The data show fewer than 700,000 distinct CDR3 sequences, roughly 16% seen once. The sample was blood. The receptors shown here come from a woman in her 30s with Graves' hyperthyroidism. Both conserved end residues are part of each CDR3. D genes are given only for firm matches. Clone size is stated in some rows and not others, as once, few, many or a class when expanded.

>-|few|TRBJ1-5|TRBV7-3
CASSRTGRGSNQPQHF
TGTGCCAGCAGCCGAACAGGGCGTGGAAGCAATCAGCCCCAGCATTTT
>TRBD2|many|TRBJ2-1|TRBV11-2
CASSSRLAGATEQFF
TGTGCCAGCAGCTCGAGACTAGCGGGAGCCACTGAGCAGTTCTTC
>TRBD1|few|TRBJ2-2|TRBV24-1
CATSDFRRQGHTGELFF
TGTGCCACCAGTGATTTCCGTCGACAGGGGCACACCGGGGAGCTGTTTTTT
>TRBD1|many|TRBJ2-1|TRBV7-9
CAIVRQGTNEQFF
TGTGCCATTGTAAGACAGGGGACCAATGAGCAGTTCTTC
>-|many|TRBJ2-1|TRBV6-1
CALQAMAGSGEQFF
TGTGCCCTCCAAGCGATGGCGGGGTCTGGTGAGCAGTTCTTC
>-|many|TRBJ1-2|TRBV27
CASSFPGAPYGYTF
TGTGCCAGCAGTTTCCCAGGGGCGCCCTATGGCTACACCTTC
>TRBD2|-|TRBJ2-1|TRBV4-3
CASSQATGTTNYNEQFF
TGCGCCAGCAGCCAAGCTACCGGGACTACCAACTACAATGAGCAGTTCTTC
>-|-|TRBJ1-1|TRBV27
CASSYSRGLNTEAFF
TGTGCCAGCAGTTATTCGAGGGGCCTGAACACTGAAGCTTTCTTT
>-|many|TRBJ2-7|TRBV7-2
CASSYNRAPEQYF
TGTGCCAGCAGCTACAACAGGGCTCCCGAGCAGTACTTC
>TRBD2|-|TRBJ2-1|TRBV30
CAWSESQLGLAGWDNEQFF
TGTGCCTGGAGCGAATCGCAGTTGGGACTAGCGGGATGGGACAATGAGCAGTTCTTC
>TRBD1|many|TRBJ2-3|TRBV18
CASSPTGARETQYF
TGTGCCAGCTCACCGACAGGGGCCAGGGAAACGCAGTATTTT
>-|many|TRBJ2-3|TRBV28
CASSPFNGPDTQYF
TGTGCCAGCAGCCCCTTTAATGGGCCAGATACGCAGTATTTT
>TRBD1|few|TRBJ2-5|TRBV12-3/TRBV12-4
CASSRQGAVGETQYF
TGTGCCAGCAGTCGACAGGGGGCGGTGGGAGAGACCCAGTACTTC
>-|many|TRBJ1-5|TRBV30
CAWSRESNQPQHF
TGTGCCTGGAGCCGGGAGAGCAATCAGCCCCAGCATTTT
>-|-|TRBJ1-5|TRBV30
CAWSPGNNQPQHF
TGTGCCTGGAGTCCAGGTAACAATCAGCCCCAGCATTTT
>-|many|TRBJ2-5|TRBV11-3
CASSLRGAGADPSMETQYF
TGTGCCAGCAGCTTACGGGGGGCTGGAGCAGACCCAAGTATGGAGACCCAGTACTTC
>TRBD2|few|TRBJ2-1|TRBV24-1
CATSDLGVAGGPGNEQFF
TGTGCCACCAGTGATTTGGGAGTAGCGGGAGGGCCGGGCAATGAGCAGTTCTTC
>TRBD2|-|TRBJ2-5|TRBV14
CASSQDWRGQETQYF
TGTGCCAGCAGCCAAGATTGGCGGGGGCAAGAGACCCAGTACTTC
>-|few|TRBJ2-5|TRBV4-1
CASSQGGVYETQYF
TGCGCCAGCAGCCAAGGAGGAGTTTACGAGACCCAGTACTTC
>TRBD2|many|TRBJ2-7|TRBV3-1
CASSQGAGGTYEQYF
TGTGCCAGCAGCCAAGGAGCGGGAGGGACCTACGAGCAGTACTTC
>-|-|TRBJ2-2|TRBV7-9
CASSLYRSPPTGELFF
TGTGCCAGCAGCTTATACAGGTCCCCACCCACCGGGGAGCTGTTTTTT
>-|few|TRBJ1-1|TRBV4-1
CASSQVSLVGDTEAFF
TGCGCCAGCAGCCAGGTTAGCTTGGTGGGTGACACTGAAGCTTTCTTT
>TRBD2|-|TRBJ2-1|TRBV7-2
CAGSLVSGSSYNEQFF
TGTGCCGGCAGCTTAGTTAGCGGGAGCTCCTACAATGAGCAGTTCTTC
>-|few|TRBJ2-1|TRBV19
CASSIGGRDEQFF
TGTGCCAGTAGTATTGGGGGTAGGGATGAGCAGTTCTTC
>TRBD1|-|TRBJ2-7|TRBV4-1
CASSWDSLEQYF
TGCGCCAGCAGCTGGGACAGTTTAGAGCAGTACTTC
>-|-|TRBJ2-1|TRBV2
CASRPITFNEQFF
TGTGCCAGCAGGCCGATTACATTCAATGAGCAGTTCTTC
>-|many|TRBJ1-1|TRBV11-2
CASSLGTERGKGTEAFF
TGTGCCAGCAGCTTAGGGACAGAGCGCGGAAAGGGGACTGAAGCTTTCTTT
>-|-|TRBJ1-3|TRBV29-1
CSARNRNSGNTIYF
TGCAGCGCCCGAAACCGGAACTCTGGAAACACCATATATTTT
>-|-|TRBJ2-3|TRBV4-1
CASSQRIPGYRERYTQYF
TGCGCCAGCAGCCAACGAATACCGGGCTACAGGGAAAGGTATACGCAGTATTTT
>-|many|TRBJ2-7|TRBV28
CASSLGIPGTSYEQYF
TGTGCCAGCAGTTTAGGCATCCCAGGAACCTCCTACGAGCAGTACTTC
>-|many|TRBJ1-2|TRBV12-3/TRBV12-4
CASSSGLNYGYTF
TGTGCCAGCAGTTCCGGGCTTAACTATGGCTACACCTTC
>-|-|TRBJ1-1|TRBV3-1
CASSQHRDLNTEAFF
TGTGCCAGCAGCCAGCACAGGGATCTGAACACTGAAGCTTTCTTT
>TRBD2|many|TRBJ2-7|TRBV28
CASRGLAGPREQYF
TGTGCCAGCAGGGGACTAGCGGGGCCTCGGGAGCAGTACTTC
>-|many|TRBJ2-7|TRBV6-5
CASSYSVRDEQYF
TGTGCCAGCAGTTACTCGGTCCGGGACGAGCAGTACTTC
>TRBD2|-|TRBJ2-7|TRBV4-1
CASSQDPLLAGGDEQYF
TGCGCCAGCAGCCAAGATCCCTTACTAGCGGGAGGAGACGAGCAGTACTTC
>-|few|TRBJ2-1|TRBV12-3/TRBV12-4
CASSLRGQANNEQFF
TGTGCCAGCAGTTTGCGGGGCCAGGCCAATAATGAGCAGTTCTTC
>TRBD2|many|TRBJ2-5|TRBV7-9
CASSRPLAEETQYF
TGTGCCAGCAGCAGACCACTAGCGGAAGAGACCCAGTACTTC
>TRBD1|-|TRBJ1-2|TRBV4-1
CASSPRQGASYGYTF
TGCGCCAGCAGCCCCCGACAGGGGGCTAGCTATGGCTACACCTTC
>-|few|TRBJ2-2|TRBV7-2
CASSQNRGGNTGELFF
TGTGCCAGCAGCCAAAACAGGGGAGGGAACACCGGGGAGCTGTTTTTT
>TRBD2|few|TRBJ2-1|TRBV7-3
CASSLAGGGDEQFF
TGTGCCAGCAGCCTAGCGGGGGGCGGGGATGAGCAGTTCTTC
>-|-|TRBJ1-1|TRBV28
CASSPADGTKAFF
TGTGCCAGCAGTCCGGCCGACGGGACAAAAGCTTTCTTT
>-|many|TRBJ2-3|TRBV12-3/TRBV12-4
CASSFPLLGTDTQYF
TGTGCCAGCAGTTTCCCCTTACTTGGGACAGATACGCAGTATTTT